These T cell receptor beta chains were read from a single sample in a study of beta chain features in type 1 diabetes. This table comes from immunoSEQ multiplex PCR, and its TCRdb copy is limited to in-frame clones, with some not included. The table lists around 140,000 clones, about 9.4% of them singletons. The sequencing sample was made of naive CD4+ T cells from blood. The receptors were sampled from a man aged 18 to 30 in good health. Each CDR3 is given with its conserved first and last residue. D genes are given only for firm matches. Where a row states a size, it is once, few, many or the class of an expanded clone; other rows omit it.

>TRBV18|NA|TRBJ2-4|many
TGTGCCAGCTCACCACTGAGGGGGGCCAAAAACATTCAGTACTTC
CASSPLRGAKNIQYF
>TRBV4-2|TRBD2|TRBJ2-1|NA
TGTGCCAGCAGCCAAGATCCGCTAGCGGGGAGAGACAATGAGCAGTTCTTC
CASSQDPLAGRDNEQFF
>TRBV18|NA|TRBJ2-3|NA
TGTGCCAGCTCACCAAAACAGGTGGAAACAGATACGCAGTATTTT
CASSPKQVETDTQYF
>TRBV5-1|TRBD1|TRBJ1-6|NA
TGCGCCAGCAGCTTAGACAGGGACTCACCCCTCCACTTT
CASSLDRDSPLHF
>TRBV6-5|NA|TRBJ2-7|few
TGTGCCAGCAGCCTAACAGAAGTGGGCATCAAGTACTTC
CASSLTEVGIKYF
>TRBV10-3|NA|TRBJ2-7|NA
TGTGCCATATCAGTGGAGAGCTCCTACGAGCAGTACTTC
CAISVESSYEQYF
>TRBV4-3|TRBD1|TRBJ2-7|NA
TGCGCCAGCAGCCCCGGACAGGGAACCTACGAGCAGTACTTC
CASSPGQGTYEQYF
>TRBV28|TRBD2|TRBJ2-3|NA
TGTGCCAGCAGTTTACTGGCGGGGGGAAGCACAGATACGCAGTATTTT
CASSLLAGGSTDTQYF
>TRBV10-3|TRBD2|TRBJ2-3|NA
TGTGCCATCAGTACCGGGACTAGCGGGGGGACAGATACGCAGTATTTT
CAISTGTSGGTDTQYF
>TRBV5-1|TRBD2|TRBJ2-1|few
TGCGCCAGCAATAGTGGGGGGGGCAATGAGCAGTTCTTC
CASNSGGGNEQFF
>TRBV11-2|TRBD1|TRBJ2-7|NA
TGTGCCAGCAGCTCTGGACAGGGGGCCTACGAGCAGTACTTC
CASSSGQGAYEQYF
>TRBV30|NA|TRBJ2-7|NA
TGTGCCTGGAGTGTACGGTCGGCTAGCTACGAGCAGTACTTC
CAWSVRSASYEQYF
>TRBV9|TRBD1|TRBJ2-6|few
TGTGCCAGCAGCCACGGACAGGGACCGAATAAACCCTCTGGGGCCAACGTCCTGACTTTC
CASSHGQGPNKPSGANVLTF
>TRBV7-3|NA|TRBJ2-1|many
TGTGCCAGCAGCCCTGGCGGGGACTGGTACAATGAGCAGTTCTTC
CASSPGGDWYNEQFF
>TRBV7-9|TRBD1|TRBJ2-7|many
TGTGCCAGCAGCCATACAGGGGACCCGAGCTACGAGCAGTACTTC
CASSHTGDPSYEQYF
>TRBV5-1|TRBD1|TRBJ1-6|few
TGCGCCACCTCGGACAGGGGAGATTCACCCCTCCACTTT
CATSDRGDSPLHF
>TRBV4-3|NA|TRBJ2-5|many
TGCGCCAGCAGCCAACGACAGGCCGAGACCCAGTACTTC
CASSQRQAETQYF
>TRBV5-1|TRBD1|TRBJ1-6|NA
TGCGCCAGCAGGGAAAGACCGGGACAGGGAAACTCACCCCTCCACTTT
CASRERPGQGNSPLHF
>TRBV6-6|TRBD1|TRBJ2-5|NA
TGTGCCAGCATGGACAGGGATGTGGGCCAAGAGACCCAGTACTTC
CASMDRDVGQETQYF
>TRBV7-2|TRBD1|TRBJ2-5|NA
TGTGCCAGCAGCTACGACAGGGGGCCAGAGACCCAGTACTTC
CASSYDRGPETQYF
>TRBV10-1|NA|TRBJ2-1|NA
TGCGCCAGCCCGGCCTCGGGGGAGTTCTTC
CASPASGEFF
>TRBV18|TRBD1|TRBJ1-6|few
TGTGCCAGCTCACTTATTAACAGGGGCGTGGATTCACCCCTCCACTTT
CASSLINRGVDSPLHF
>TRBV5-1|NA|TRBJ2-3|few
TGCGCCAGCAGCAACGGAGTCTTTACAGATACGCAGTATTTT
CASSNGVFTDTQYF
>TRBV9|TRBD2|TRBJ2-3|few
TGTGCCAGCAGCGTAAAGCGGGGGGCGAGCACAGATACGCAGTATTTT
CASSVKRGASTDTQYF
>TRBV19|TRBD1|TRBJ2-5|few
TGTGCCAGTACGACAGGGGTAGGAGAGACCCAGTACTTC
CASTTGVGETQYF
>TRBV6-1|TRBD1|TRBJ2-7|NA
TGTGCCAGCAACCGTGGACAGGTCCATAAGGACGAGCAGTACTTC
CASNRGQVHKDEQYF
>TRBV7-6|NA|TRBJ2-7|few
TGTGCCAGCAGCCCCCGTGAGGGCAGTTACGAGCAGTACTTC
CASSPREGSYEQYF
>TRBV7-2|TRBD2|TRBJ2-7|few
TGTGCCAGCAGCGTCAGAGCGGGGGGGCCTGACGAGCAGTACTTC
CASSVRAGGPDEQYF
>TRBV5-4|TRBD1|TRBJ2-7|few
TGTGCCAGCAGCTCCAGACAGGGGAGCTCCTACGAGCAGTACTTC
CASSSRQGSSYEQYF
>TRBV7-2|TRBD1|TRBJ2-7|NA
TGTGCCAGCAGCTTAGATGGGACAGGCTACGAGCAGTACTTC
CASSLDGTGYEQYF
>TRBV30|NA|TRBJ1-6|many
TGTGCCTGGAGCGCCCCTTCAGGGGCCCTCCACTTT
CAWSAPSGALHF
>TRBV29-1|NA|TRBJ2-3|few
TGCAGCGTTGAAAGAGGTAGCGAGAGCACAGATACGCAGTATTTT
CSVERGSESTDTQYF
>TRBV25-1|TRBD2|TRBJ2-1|NA
TGTGCCAGCAGTGAGGCGGGGGGTTCCTACAATGAGCAGTTCTTC
CASSEAGGSYNEQFF
>TRBV18|NA|TRBJ2-1|NA
TGTGCCAGCTCACCGGAGGGGTTTTCCTACAATGAGCAGTTCTTC
CASSPEGFSYNEQFF
>TRBV7-2|TRBD1|TRBJ1-2|few
TGTGCCAGCAGCTTAGGTACGGGACAGAATGGCTACACCTTC
CASSLGTGQNGYTF
>TRBV10-3|TRBD1|TRBJ2-1|few
TGTGCCATCAGTGACCACGGGACAGGGAACAATGAGCAGTTCTTC
CAISDHGTGNNEQFF
>TRBV5-8|TRBD1|TRBJ2-5|few
TGTGCCAGCAGACAGTACAGGGGAGAGACCCAGTACTTC
CASRQYRGETQYF
>TRBV18|NA|TRBJ1-2|NA
TGTGCCAGCTCACCCCCCGGGGGGGACTATGGCTACACCTTC
CASSPPGGDYGYTF
>TRBV7-8|NA|TRBJ1-2|few
TGTGCCAGCAGCTCGTACAGGGACCCTGCTAACTATGGCTACACCTTC
CASSSYRDPANYGYTF
>TRBV4-2|TRBD1|TRBJ2-1|few
TGTGCCAGCAGCCAGGACAGGTCCAATGAGCAGTTCTTC
CASSQDRSNEQFF
>TRBV29-1|NA|TRBJ2-7|many
TGCAGCGTTGAACAGGGGTACGAGCAGTACTTC
CSVEQGYEQYF
>TRBV6-1|TRBD1|TRBJ2-1|NA
TGTGCCAGCAGGTGGGACAGCAACAATGAGCAGTTCTTC
CASRWDSNNEQFF
>TRBV6-6|TRBD1|TRBJ2-2|NA
TGTGCCAGCAGTTACAGCGACAGGGGGCAAGGCGGGGAGCTGTTTTTT
CASSYSDRGQGGELFF
>TRBV7-9|TRBD1|TRBJ1-4|few
TGTGCCAGCAGCTTAGAGAGACAGGGGACAACTCAGAGGGAAAAACTGTTTTTT
CASSLERQGTTQREKLFF
>TRBV11-2|NA|TRBJ1-6|few
TGTGCCAGCAGCCGAATCACGGGGGGTTCACCCCTCCACTTT
CASSRITGGSPLHF
>TRBV7-6|TRBD1|TRBJ2-7|NA
TGTGCCAGCAGCTTAGGGGGACAGGGGCCTAAGTACGAGCAGTACTTC
CASSLGGQGPKYEQYF
>TRBV6-1|TRBD2|TRBJ2-5|few
TGTGCCAGCGGGGGGGGTGCGGTTCTAGAGACCCAGTACTTC
CASGGGAVLETQYF
>TRBV30|NA|TRBJ1-5|few
TGTGCCTGGAGTTATAGCAATCAGCCCCAGCATTTT
CAWSYSNQPQHF
>TRBV2|NA|TRBJ2-1|few
TGTGCCAGCAGCGTACCCCTAGTGGGGGGTTCCTACAATGAGCAGTTCTTC
CASSVPLVGGSYNEQFF
>TRBV28|NA|TRBJ1-5|few
TGTGCCAGCAGTTTGCGGGACAGCAATCAGCCCCAGCATTTT
CASSLRDSNQPQHF
>TRBV23-1|NA|TRBJ1-1|few
TGCGCCAGCAGTCAATCCTTACGTGACTATTTCACTGAAGCTTTCTTT
CASSQSLRDYFTEAFF
>TRBV5-1|NA|TRBJ2-6|few
TGCGCCAGCAGCTTGGTTACGGTCTCTGGGGCCAACGTCCTGACTTTC
CASSLVTVSGANVLTF
>TRBV6-1|NA|TRBJ1-5|NA
TGTGCCAGCAGTGCGTACCAGGGTAGCAATCAGCCCCAGCATTTT
CASSAYQGSNQPQHF
>TRBV7-3|NA|TRBJ2-2|few
TGTGCCAGCAGCTTAAGGGCGTGGGGCAACACCGGGGAGCTGTTTTTT
CASSLRAWGNTGELFF
>TRBV6-6|TRBD1|TRBJ2-7|few
TGTGCCAGCAGGAGGGACAGGTCAAGCTCCTACGAGCAGTACTTC
CASRRDRSSSYEQYF
>TRBV7-8|TRBD2|TRBJ2-3|NA
TGTGCCAGCAGCTTACGACTAGCGGGGGGGCCAGGGGATACGCAGTATTTT
CASSLRLAGGPGDTQYF
>TRBV5-1|TRBD2|TRBJ2-5|few
TGCGCCAGCAGCCAAGCGGGGGGCCAAGAGACCCAGTACTTC
CASSQAGGQETQYF